The subject of this entry is one TCR beta chain. The data derive from a study of T cells in Graves' hyperthyroidism and ophthalmopathy. The CDR3 is 13 residues long. V lost 1 base and J 0 bases, leaving 3 bases between the germline ends. Germline values: CDR1 SEHNR, CDR2 FQNEAQ (reference sequence). The blood sample dates from first hyperthyroidism diagnosis, preceding any ophthalmopathy symptoms. Amplification of TCR beta CDR3 regions was performed using RNA transcripts as template. Researchers ran a first-round RT-PCR on the TCR CDR3 using the HTBI primer set. TCRdb reprocessed the multiplex PCR reads via MiXCR and lists one record per CDR3 protein. Altogether 110,000 to 150,000 distinct CDR3 sequences are present, approximately 20% being singletons, with the ten largest covering around 70%.

Sample: blood. The source is a woman aged 45-65 years with Graves' hyperthyroidism that later progressed to Graves' ophthalmopathy. The rearrangement uses TRBV7-9 and TRBJ1-2; D remains unclear. The CDR3 DNA reads TGTGCCAGCAGCTTAGGGACTAACTATGGCTACACCTTC. Translating gives CASSLGTNYGYTF. Using reference TRBV7-9 and TRBJ1-2 for the parts outside the CDR3, the full variable domain is DTGVSQNPRHKITKRGQNVTFRCDPISEHNRLYWYRQTLGQGPEFLTYFQNEAQLEKSRLLSDRFSAERPKGSFSTLEIQRTEQGDSAMYLCASSLGTNYGYTFGSGTRLTVV.